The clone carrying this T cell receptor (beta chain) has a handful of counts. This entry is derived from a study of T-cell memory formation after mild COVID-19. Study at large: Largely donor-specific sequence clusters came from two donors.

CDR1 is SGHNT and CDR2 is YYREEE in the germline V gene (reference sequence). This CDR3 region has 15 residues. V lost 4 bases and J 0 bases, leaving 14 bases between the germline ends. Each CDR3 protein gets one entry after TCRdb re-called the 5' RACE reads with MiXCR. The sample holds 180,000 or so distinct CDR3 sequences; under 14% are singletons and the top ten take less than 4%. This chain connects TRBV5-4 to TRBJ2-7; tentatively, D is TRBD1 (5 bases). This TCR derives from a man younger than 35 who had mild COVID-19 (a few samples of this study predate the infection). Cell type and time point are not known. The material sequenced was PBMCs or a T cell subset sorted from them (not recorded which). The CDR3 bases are TGTGCCAGCAGCCCCTTCGACAGAAGCTCCTACGAGCAGTACTTC. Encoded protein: CASSPFDRSSYEQYF.